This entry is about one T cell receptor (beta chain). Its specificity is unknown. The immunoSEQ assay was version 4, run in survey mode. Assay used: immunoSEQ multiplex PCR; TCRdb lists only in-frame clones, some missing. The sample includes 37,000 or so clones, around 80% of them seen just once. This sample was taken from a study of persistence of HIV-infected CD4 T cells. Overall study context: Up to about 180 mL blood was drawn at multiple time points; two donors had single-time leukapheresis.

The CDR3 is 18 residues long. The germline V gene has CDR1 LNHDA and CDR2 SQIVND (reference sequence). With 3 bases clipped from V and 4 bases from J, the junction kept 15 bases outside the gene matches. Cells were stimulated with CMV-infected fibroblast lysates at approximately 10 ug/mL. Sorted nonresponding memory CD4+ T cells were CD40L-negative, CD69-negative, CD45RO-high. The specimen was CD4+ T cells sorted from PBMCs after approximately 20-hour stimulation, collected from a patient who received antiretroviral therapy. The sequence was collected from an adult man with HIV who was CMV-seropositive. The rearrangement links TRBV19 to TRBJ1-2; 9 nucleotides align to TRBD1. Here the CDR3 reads CASSIRLLTGGVLYGYTF. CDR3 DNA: TGTGCCAGTAGTATTCGATTGTTAACAGGGGGCGTTCTCTATGGCTACACCTTC.